This T cell receptor (beta chain) was identified in a study of T cells in Graves' hyperthyroidism and ophthalmopathy. Notes on the study in general: Blood also contained most expanded thyroid clonotypes above 0.001.

V gave up 4 bases and J gave up 2 bases, with 5 bases separating them. This CDR3 comprises 11 residues. Germline V CDR1 and CDR2: GTSNPN, SVGIG (reference sequence). Hyperthyroidism patients were newly diagnosed, had disease duration under 2 months, and were aged 18 to 65 years. Lactation, pregnancy, other autoimmune disease or uncontrolled infection led to exclusion of patients. Fresh peripheral blood, around 11 ml of it, supplied the PBMCs. RNA transcripts yielded amplified TCR beta CDR3 regions. The HTBI set primed first-round TCR CDR3 RT-PCR. Each CDR3 protein gets one entry after TCRdb re-called the multiplex PCR reads with MiXCR. The table records about 400,000 distinct CDR3 sequences, around 14% of them present only once. This clonotype has at least ten counts. The antigen is undetermined.

This receptor was obtained from a woman between 18 and 30 years old with Graves' hyperthyroidism. The rearrangement links TRBV30 to TRBJ2-5, with D uncertain. Sequencing was performed on blood. In nucleotides, the CDR3 is TGTGCCTGGAATCGGCAAGAGACCCAGTACTTC. Its translation is CAWNRQETQYF.